The source of this TCR beta chain is a study of patients and donors after allogeneic stem cell transplantation. Per germline, CDR1 SGHKS and CDR2 YYEKEE (reference sequence). The CDR3 loop spans 15 amino acids. V was clipped by 1 base and J by 0 bases, with 10 bases between them. TCRdb reanalysed the RT-PCR reads using MiXCR and keeps one entry per CDR3 protein. The sample shows around 200,000 distinct CDR3 sequences, around two fifths of them seen only once. The sequence derives from a human donor who was either an allogeneic HSCT recipient or a stem cell or donor lymphocyte infusion donor (not recorded which). It is not recorded whose cells these are; they may come from a transplant donor. The sample was blood, either unsorted or a sorted T cell fraction (not recorded which). V gene TRBV5-5 combines with J gene TRBJ1-1, with D possibly TRBD1 on 5 matching bases. CDR3 sequence reads: CASSLKRQMNTEAFF. For the CDR3, the DNA is TGTGCCAGCAGCTTGAAGCGACAGATGAACACTGAAGCTTTCTTT.